This entry lists 21 T cell receptor beta chains sequenced from one sample in a study of blood T cell repertoires in COVID-19. Clones were read by immunoSEQ multiplex PCR, and TCRdb kept only the in-frame ones, dropping some. The data show 250,000 to 350,000 clones, about 85% seen once. The specimen sequenced was PBMCs or T cells enriched from blood (not recorded which). The receptors originated from a woman in her forties or fifties who had recovered from COVID-19.

The V and J genes are TRBV9 and TRBJ1-3; 8 bases align to TRBD1. CDR3 length: 15 residues. With 2 bases clipped from V and 3 bases from J, the junction kept 4 bases outside the gene matches. CDR1 is SGDLS and CDR2 is YYNGEE in the germline V gene. The CDR3 reads CASSVWTGFGNTIYF. CDR3 nucleotide sequence: TGTGCCAGCAGCGTGTGGACAGGGTTTGGAAACACCATATATTTT.

The chain joins TRBV5-4 to TRBJ1-2; 11 bases are a match to TRBD1. The CDR3 loop spans 14 amino acids. Germline V gene lookup returns CDR1 SGHNT and CDR2 YYREEE (reference sequence). V gave up 4 bases and J gave up 3 bases; unmatched junction bases: 2. The CDR3 region is CASSAGQGDYGYTF. In nucleotides, the CDR3 is TGTGCCAGCAGCGCGGGACAGGGGGACTATGGCTACACCTTC.

The CDR3, as DNA: TGTGCCAGCAGCCGAACGACAGGGTCGCATTCTGGAAACACCATATATTTT. Translated: CASSRTTGSHSGNTIYF. The chain recombines TRBV3-1 (or the pseudogene TRBV3-2) with TRBJ1-3; TRBD1 matches at 7 bases. This CDR3 has 17 amino acids. With V trimmed by 4 bases and J by 1 base, 10 bases remained unmatched. Germline loops: CDR1 LGHDT, CDR2 YNNKEL (reference sequence).

The gene calls are TRBV27 and TRBJ2-7; TRBD2 is a possible D gene (5 bases). The CDR3 is made up of 14 amino acids. The V and J ends lost 2 bases and 2 bases respectively, with 10 bases between them. CDR1 and CDR2 (germline): MNHEY, SMNVEV (reference sequence). The DNA for the CDR3 is TGTGCCAGCAGTTTAGAGGGCAGGACCTACGAGCAGTACTTC. It encodes CASSLEGRTYEQYF.

The V and J genes are TRBV11-2 and TRBJ2-3; D is unclear. The V gene's germline CDR1 is SGHAT and CDR2 FQNNGV. Trimming took off 1 base at V and 8 bases at J, with 19 bases between the two ends. This CDR3 is 16 amino acids long. DNA of the CDR3: TGTGCCAGCAGCTTAGGCCCTGGCCGAGGTTTGGTTACGCAGTATTTT. This encodes CASSLGPGRGLVTQYF.

This clone turned up a few times. The chain uses TRBV19 and TRBJ1-3; no clear D gene. V lost 3 bases and J lost 1, with 10 bases in between. Germline V lookup: CDR1 LNHDA, CDR2 SQIVND (reference sequence). The length of the CDR3 is 15 residues. The CDR3 region is CASSISQASGNTIYF. The CDR3, as DNA: TGTGCCAGTAGTATCTCCCAGGCTTCTGGAAACACCATATATTTT.

This clone has only a few counts. The chain uses TRBV5-1 and TRBJ2-7; D is undetermined. This CDR3 is 13 amino acids long. V gave up 4 bases and J gave up 5 bases, with 13 bases separating them. The germline V gene has CDR1 SGHRS and CDR2 YFSETQ. This chain's CDR3 is CASSRSDGHEQYF. CDR3 bases: TGCGCCAGCAGCCGCTCCGATGGCCACGAGCAGTACTTC.

The CDR3 protein is CASSDTSGGRTDTQYF. In DNA, the CDR3 is TGTGCCAGCAGCGATACTAGCGGGGGCCGCACAGATACGCAGTATTTT. This chain connects TRBV3-1 (or the pseudogene TRBV3-2) to TRBJ2-3; TRBD2 matches 11 bases. Germline V gives CDR1 LGHDT, CDR2 YNNKEL (reference sequence). The J segment lost 1 base and the V segment lost 5 bases, leaving 5 bases of the junction unmatched. CDR3 length equals 16 residues.

The genes are TRBV12-5 and TRBJ1-5; 10 bases fit TRBD1. V shed 5 bases and J 6 bases; nucleotides not matched to a gene: 7. Germline values: CDR1 LGHNT, CDR2 FRNRAP. This CDR3 is 15 amino acids long. This CDR3 reads CASGIDRGQAQPQHF. The CDR3 DNA is TGTGCTAGTGGTATCGACAGGGGGCAGGCTCAGCCCCAGCATTTT.

This clone appeared once. The chain uses TRBV19 and TRBJ1-2; 10 bases line up with TRBD1. Unmatched junction bases numbered 5, after V lost 3 bases and J lost 7 bases. The CDR3 contains 14 residues. The germline V gene has CDR1 LNHDA and CDR2 SQIVND (reference sequence). CDR3 sequence reads: CASSMTGGQGGYTF. As DNA, the CDR3 is TGTGCCAGTAGTATGACAGGGGGCCAGGGTGGCTACACCTTC.

The chain employs TRBV3-1 (or the pseudogene TRBV3-2) and TRBJ1-3, with D hard to call. Germline V lookup: CDR1 LGHDT, CDR2 YNNKEL (reference sequence). The CDR3 consists of 13 residues. V dropped 8 bases and J dropped 7 bases, with 15 bases sitting between them. The CDR3 sequence: CASSREYKNTIYF. CDR3 DNA sequence: TGTGCCAGCTCCCGGGAATATAAGAACACCATATATTTT.

The gene calls are TRBV5-1 and TRBJ1-3; D is unclear. Trimming took 4 bases from V and 0 from J, leaving 8 bases between them. Germline CDR1 reads SGHRS; CDR2 reads YFSETQ. The CDR3 has 14 amino acids. This chain's CDR3 is CASSENSSGNTIYF. DNA for the CDR3: TGCGCCAGCAGCGAAAACAGCTCTGGAAACACCATATATTTT. The variable domain in full, with the rest retrieved from reference TRBV5-1 and TRBJ1-3, is KAGVTQTPRYLIKTRGQQVTLSCSPISGHRSVSWYQQTPGQGLQFLFEYFSETQRNKGNFPGRFSGRQFSNSRSEMNVSTLELGDSALYLCASSENSSGNTIYFGEGSWLTVV.

The chain has TRBV6-5 and TRBJ2-5; maybe TRBD2 (5 bases). The germline gives CDR1 MNHEY, CDR2 SVGAGI. V lost 9 bases and J lost 2, with 16 bases in between. The CDR3 runs to 14 residues. Here the CDR3 DNA reads TGTGCCAGTATGACAAGGCGGGCGCAAGAGACCCAGTACTTC. Its translation is CASMTRRAQETQYF.

This sequence joins TRBV7-3 and TRBJ2-2, with 8 bases matching TRBD2. V gave up 4 bases and J gave up 7 bases; unmatched junction bases: 11. The CDR3 has 16 amino acids. In germline, CDR1 is SGHTA, CDR2 FQGTGA. Written as DNA, the CDR3 is TGTGCCAGCAGCTACGGGGCCAGCGGGGGAGGCGGGGAGCTGTTTTTT. Residues: CASSYGASGGGGELFF.

The chain has TRBV7-9 and TRBJ1-2, with 7 nucleotides matching TRBD1. Germline V gene data show CDR1 as SEHNR and CDR2 as FQNEAQ (reference sequence). V lost 1 base and J lost 4; bases outside the gene matches: 6. The CDR3 length is 15 residues. CDR3 amino acids: CASSLGAGGIYGYTF. The CDR3 DNA sequence: TGTGCCAGCAGCTTAGGGGCAGGGGGAATCTATGGCTACACCTTC.

V and J are TRBV30 and TRBJ1-2; no definite D call. Germline CDR1 reads GTSNPN; CDR2 reads SVGIG (reference sequence). The V end lost 2 bases, the J end lost 5 bases, and 9 bases lay between the germline ends. This CDR3 has 12 amino acids. CDR3 in amino acids: CAWSIDNYGYTF. The CDR3 DNA follows: TGTGCCTGGAGTATCGACAATTATGGCTACACCTTC.

J is TRBJ1-5 and V is TRBV19; possible D gene TRBD1, 6 bases. V lost 6 bases, J lost 1 base, and 13 bases lay in between. Germline lookup yields CDR1 LNHDA and CDR2 SQIVND (reference sequence). This CDR3 comprises 15 residues. The CDR3 DNA follows: TGTGCCAGTAGCCCCCTGGACAGAAGCAATCAGCCCCAGCATTTT. This translates into CASSPLDRSNQPQHF.

J is TRBJ2-7 and V is TRBV5-4; 10 nucleotides match TRBD2. Germline CDR1 is SGHNT and CDR2 is YYREEE (reference sequence). The CDR3 runs to 15 residues. V shed 4 bases, J shed 1 base, and the junction held 5 bases outside the gene matches. The CDR3 reads CASSGGTSASYEQYF. The CDR3 DNA reads as TGTGCCAGCAGCGGGGGGACTAGCGCATCCTACGAGCAGTACTTC. Filled out from reference TRBV5-4 and TRBJ2-7, the complete variable domain reads ETGVTQSPTHLIKTRGQQVTLRCSSQSGHNTVSWYQQALGQGPQFIFQYYREEENGRGNFPPRFSGLQFPNYSSELNVNALELDDSALYLCASSGGTSASYEQYFGPGTRLTVT.

This clone was recorded many times. The chain combines TRBV19 with TRBJ1-2, with D tentatively TRBD1 (6 bases). This CDR3 has 15 amino acids. In germline, CDR1 is LNHDA, CDR2 SQIVND (reference sequence). Trimming removed 4 bases from V and 7 bases from J, with 19 bases in between. CDR3 sequence reads: CASSTGTNSFSGYTF. CDR3 sequence (DNA): TGTGCCAGTAGTACCGGGACAAACTCTTTCTCTGGCTACACCTTC.

This chain connects TRBV29-1 to TRBJ2-4; 9 bases agree with TRBD1. This CDR3 spans 16 amino acids. Germline CDR1 reads SQVTM; CDR2 reads ANQGSEA. Unmatched junction bases numbered 4, after V lost 1 base and J lost 0 bases. The chain's CDR3 is CSVEGGQGLAKNIQYF. CDR3 sequence (DNA): TGCAGCGTTGAAGGGGGACAGGGCCTAGCCAAAAACATTCAGTACTTC. Full variable domain (outside the CDR3, taken from reference TRBV29-1 and TRBJ2-4): SAVISQKPSRDICQRGTSLTIQCQVDSQVTMMFWYRQQPGQSLTLIATANQGSEATYESGFVIDKFPISRPNLTFSTLTVSNMSPEDSSIYLCSVEGGQGLAKNIQYFGAGTRLSVL.

The rearrangement links TRBV23-1 to TRBJ1-2, with unresolved D. TRBV23-1 is flagged as an ORF with uncertain function. There are 14 residues in the CDR3. V was cut by 7 bases and J by 2 bases, with 14 bases left in between. The CDR3 spells CASKTRLSNYGYTF. The CDR3 DNA reads TGCGCCAGCAAAACTAGGTTATCCAACTATGGCTACACCTTC.